This record covers a single TCR beta chain. From germline, CDR1 is GTSNPN and CDR2 SVGIG (reference sequence). V lost 2 bases to trimming and J lost 7 bases; unmatched junction nucleotides: 13. The CDR3 loop spans 16 amino acids. TCRdb re-derived calls from the 5' RACE reads in MiXCR, one entry per CDR3 protein. This table holds roughly 5,400 distinct CDR3 sequences, about half found once. The receptor was derived from a female donor with breast cancer. This chain uses TRBV30 with TRBJ2-1; 8 nucleotides match TRBD1. The sample was memory CD4+ T cells sorted from blood. Subset described: memory CD4+ T cells, CD4+CD45RO+CD25-. CDR3 protein: CAWSLTGTGPRNEQFF. CDR3 sequence (DNA): TGTGCCTGGAGTCTGACAGGGACAGGTCCGCGGAATGAGCAGTTCTTC.